This entry lists 23 T cell receptor beta chains sequenced from one sample in a study of control samples from healthy donors and cancer patients. Profiling relied on immunoSEQ multiplex PCR, and the TCRdb table lists in-frame clones only, not all of them. This sample carries roughly 90,000 clones, approximately 93% of them seen once, and the ten largest clones take over 1.3%. The sequenced sample was blood. Receptor source: a woman aged 30 to 39 in good health.

This chain links TRBV5-5 with TRBJ2-5, with 16 bases identical to TRBD2. Per germline, CDR1 SGHKS and CDR2 YYEKEE (reference sequence). The CDR3 spans 17 residues. V gave up 4 bases and J gave up 1 base; unmatched junction bases: 4. The CDR3 bases are TGTGCCAGCAGCCCCGGGACTAGCGGGGGGGTCCAAGAGACCCAGTACTTC. Its protein is CASSPGTSGGVQETQYF.

This clone was seen a single time. V is TRBV19 and J is TRBJ2-7; a possible D gene is TRBD2 (6 bases). The CDR3 is 13 residues long. Trimming shortened V by 4 bases and J by 3 bases, and 10 bases separated the two germline ends. The germline CDR1 and CDR2 sequences are LNHDA and SQIVND (reference sequence). The DNA for the CDR3 is TGTGCCAGTAGTACGGGGGTTGTCTACGAGCAGTACTTC. Protein sequence: CASSTGVVYEQYF.

The chain is built from TRBV30 and TRBJ1-2; no firm D call. This CDR3 region has 14 residues. V lost 3 bases to trimming and J lost 7 bases, with 18 bases between them. Germline V gene sequence: CDR1 GTSNPN, CDR2 SVGIG (reference sequence). CDR3 sequence (DNA): TGTGCCTGGAGGACCTGGGCGGAACGGGCTGGCTACACCTTC. This translates into CAWRTWAERAGYTF. The variable domain in full, completed from reference TRBV30 and TRBJ1-2, reads SQTIHQWPATLVQPVGSPLSLECTVEGTSNPNLYWYRQAAGRGLQLLFYSVGIGQISSEVPQNLSASRPQDRQFILSSKKLLLSDSGFYLCAWRTWAERAGYTFGSGTRLTVV.

The rearrangement uses TRBV30 and TRBJ1-1; no clear D gene. The ends were cut back, 1 base at V and 3 bases at J, with 6 bases in the middle. Germline lookup yields CDR1 GTSNPN and CDR2 SVGIG (reference sequence). This CDR3 spans 12 amino acids. In DNA form, the CDR3 reads TGTGCCTGGAGTGAATCACACACTGAAGCTTTCTTT. Protein product: CAWSESHTEAFF.

The V and J genes are TRBV11-2 and TRBJ2-3; D perhaps matches TRBD2 (6 bases). This CDR3 is 15 amino acids long. Germline V CDR1 and CDR2: SGHAT, FQNNGV. V lost 3 bases and J 6 bases, leaving 16 bases between the germline ends. The CDR3 region is CASSFEGLWRDTQYF. DNA for the CDR3: TGTGCCAGCAGCTTCGAGGGACTCTGGAGGGATACGCAGTATTTT.

J is TRBJ2-1 and V is TRBV28; D gene uncertain. Between the trimmed V and J ends, which lost 2 bases and 0 bases, there was a span of 14 bases. CDR3 length equals 17 residues. CDR1 and CDR2 from the germline V gene are MDHEN and SYDVKM. CDR3: CASSLIFGKSSYNEQFF. The CDR3 nucleotides read TGTGCCAGCAGTTTAATATTTGGCAAGAGCTCCTACAATGAGCAGTTCTTC.

The gene calls are TRBV2 and TRBJ2-5, with D maybe TRBD1 (6 bases). V lost 6 bases, J lost 4 bases, and 15 bases lay in between. From germline, CDR1 is SNHLY and CDR2 FYNNEI. This CDR3 is 14 amino acids long. This chain's CDR3 is CASSLARGGETQYF. The CDR3 bases are TGTGCCAGCAGCTTAGCCCGAGGGGGAGAGACCCAGTACTTC.

Worth noting for this clone: The sample contains more than one DNA sequence encoding this CDR3. The V call is TRBV28, the J call TRBJ1-2; 9 bases match TRBD1. J was trimmed by 7 bases and V by 4 bases; bases with no gene match: 4. Germline assignment: CDR1 MDHEN and CDR2 SYDVKM. This CDR3 has 13 amino acids. CDR3 DNA: TGTGCCAGCAGTTCGGGACAGGGAAGTGGCTACACCTTC. Amino acids: CASSSGQGSGYTF.

The genes are TRBV28 and TRBJ1-4, with D possibly being TRBD1 (6 bases). From germline, CDR1 is MDHEN and CDR2 SYDVKM. This CDR3 region has 14 residues. V gave up 2 bases and J gave up 7 bases, with 11 bases separating them. CDR3 in DNA: TGTGCCAGCAGTTTAGAGGGGGGTATTGAAAAACTGTTTTTT. Protein product: CASSLEGGIEKLFF. The variable domain in full, completed from reference TRBV28 and TRBJ1-4, reads DVKVTQSSRYLVKRTGEKVFLECVQDMDHENMFWYRQDPGLGLRLIYFSYDVKMKEKGDIPEGYSVSREKKERFSLILESASTNQTSMYLCASSLEGGIEKLFFGSGTQLSVL.

This sequence joins TRBV29-1 and TRBJ1-1; no reliable D call. The germline gives CDR1 SQVTM, CDR2 ANQGSEA. There are 11 residues in the CDR3. The CDR3 DNA is TGCGCCTTCCTGACGGCCACTGAAGCTTTCTTT. This encodes CAFLTATEAFF.

This chain links TRBV18 with TRBJ1-1; perhaps TRBD1 as D (6 bases). Trimming removed 5 bases at V and 2 bases at J, with 9 bases between. The CDR3 spans 13 residues. Germline V CDR1 and CDR2: KGHSH, LQKENI. The CDR3 sequence: CASSVDSNTEAFF. CDR3 nucleotides: TGTGCCAGCTCAGTGGACAGCAACACTGAAGCTTTCTTT.

The V call is TRBV20-1, the J call TRBJ1-1; TRBD1 matches 10 bases. CDR3 length equals 15 residues. Germline assignment: CDR1 DFQATT and CDR2 SNEGSKA (reference sequence). V lost 3 bases and J lost 7; bases outside the gene matches: 11. The CDR3 sequence: CSASFDRGRLVEAFF. The DNA of the CDR3 is TGCAGTGCTAGTTTCGACAGGGGGCGTTTGGTTGAAGCTTTCTTT.

This chain uses TRBV4-1 with TRBJ1-1; no reliable D call. The CDR3 is 13 amino acids. Germline-derived CDR1 and CDR2 are MGHRA and YSYEKL. The V end was cut by 1 base, the J end by 5 bases, with 8 bases between. In DNA form, the CDR3 reads TGCGCCAGCAGCCAAGCCGGTTCGACTGAAGCTTTCTTT. This gives the protein CASSQAGSTEAFF.

This chain joins TRBV19 and TRBJ2-2; perhaps D is TRBD1 or TRBD2 (6 bases each). The CDR3 has 13 residues. V lost 4 bases to trimming and J lost 7 bases, with 10 bases between them. Looked up from germline, CDR1 is LNHDA and CDR2 is SQIVND (reference sequence). The CDR3 is CASSKGGFGELFF. The CDR3, as DNA: TGTGCCAGTAGTAAGGGGGGCTTCGGGGAGCTGTTTTTT. Variable domain in full (rest from reference TRBV19 and TRBJ2-2): DGGITQSPKYLFRKEGQNVTLSCEQNLNHDAMYWYRQDPGQGLRLIYYSQIVNDFQKGDIAEGYSVSREKKESFPLTVTSAQKNPTAFYLCASSKGGFGELFFGEGSRLTVL.

The chain links TRBV5-4 to TRBJ2-3; possibly TRBD1 for D (5 bases). The CDR3 has 13 amino acids. V dropped 4 bases and J dropped 4 bases, with 10 bases sitting between them. CDR1 is SGHNT, CDR2 YYREEE, per germline (reference sequence). CDR3 nucleotides: TGTGCCAGCAGCAAGACAGTTTCAGATACGCAGTATTTT. Translating it yields CASSKTVSDTQYF.

The CDR3 DNA reads TGTGCCAGCAGCAATGGACAGGGAGGGCGGGATACGCAGTATTTT. This gives the protein CASSNGQGGRDTQYF. The chain links TRBV5-4 to TRBJ2-3; the D gene is possibly TRBD1 (8 bases). The CDR3 loop spans 15 amino acids. The germline CDR1 and CDR2 sequences are SGHNT and YYREEE (reference sequence). V lost 4 bases and J 6 bases, leaving 18 bases between the germline ends.

This clone was counted a single time. The chain uses TRBV3-1 (or the pseudogene TRBV3-2) and TRBJ1-4, with 7 bases aligning to TRBD1. The CDR3 totals 15 residues. With 2 bases clipped from V and 7 bases from J, the junction kept 7 bases outside the gene matches. The germline V gene has CDR1 LGHDT and CDR2 YNNKEL (reference sequence). Here the CDR3 reads CASSQTQGDGEKLFF. CDR3 DNA sequence: TGTGCCAGCAGCCAAACGCAGGGGGACGGTGAAAAACTGTTTTTT.

V gene TRBV29-1 combines with J gene TRBJ2-7; 7 bases align to TRBD1. The CDR3 length is 13 residues. Per the germline V gene, CDR1 is SQVTM and CDR2 is ANQGSEA. After removal of 2 bases from V and 6 bases from J, the junction contained 7 bases not matched to a gene. Here the CDR3 reads CSVEKGAQGEQYF. DNA of the CDR3: TGCAGCGTTGAAAAGGGGGCGCAGGGCGAGCAGTACTTC.

The chain is built from TRBV18 and TRBJ2-7; 8 bases fit TRBD1. The J segment lost 1 base and the V segment lost 3 bases, leaving 5 bases of the junction unmatched. This CDR3 contains 15 residues. Germline V gene data show CDR1 as KGHSH and CDR2 as LQKENI. As DNA, the CDR3 is TGTGCCAGCTCACCCGAGGACAGGGATTCCTACGAGCAGTACTTC. It specifies CASSPEDRDSYEQYF. The full variable domain, with the rest looked up from reference TRBV18 and TRBJ2-7, is NAGVMQNPRHLVRRRGQEARLRCSPMKGHSHVYWYRQLPEEGLKFMVYLQKENIIDESGMPKERFSAEFPKEGPSILRIQQVVRGDSAAYFCASSPEDRDSYEQYFGPGTRLTVT.

This chain uses TRBV3-1 (or the pseudogene TRBV3-2) with TRBJ1-2; 7 nucleotides match TRBD1. The CDR3 contains 16 residues. J was trimmed by 8 bases and V by 2 bases; bases with no gene match: 14. CDR1 and CDR2 (germline): LGHDT, YNNKEL (reference sequence). CDR3 loop: CASSQTDRATMFGYTF. The CDR3 region has the DNA TGTGCCAGCAGCCAAACTGACAGGGCTACTATGTTCGGCTACACCTTC.

The chain joins TRBV28 to TRBJ1-4; tentatively, D is TRBD1 (5 bases). From germline, CDR1 is MDHEN and CDR2 SYDVKM. Deletions cut 8 bases from V and 7 bases from J, with 14 bases between. The CDR3 is made up of 13 amino acids. The CDR3, as DNA: TGTGCCAGCCTTAACTGGAGGGGTGAAAAACTGTTTTTT. Its protein product is CASLNWRGEKLFF.

The chain uses TRBV25-1 and TRBJ1-6; perhaps TRBD1 as D (6 bases). V lost 8 bases and J lost 6, with 11 bases in between. The CDR3 totals 13 residues. Germline loops: CDR1 MGHDK, CDR2 SYGVNS. CDR3 protein: CASRQESNSPLHF. Written as DNA, the CDR3 is TGTGCCAGCCGACAGGAGTCTAATTCACCCCTCCACTTT.

In this sample, this clone turned up a few times. This chain uses TRBV4-2 with TRBJ2-3; 7 positions match TRBD2. Unmatched junction bases numbered 19, after V lost 1 base and J lost 3 bases. The CDR3 sequence is 20 residues long. Germline loops: CDR1 LGHNA, CDR2 YNFKEQ. The CDR3 is CASSQGTGGGGVLQTDTQYF. CDR3 nucleotides: TGTGCCAGCAGCCAAGGGACGGGCGGGGGAGGAGTCCTGCAAACAGATACGCAGTATTTT.